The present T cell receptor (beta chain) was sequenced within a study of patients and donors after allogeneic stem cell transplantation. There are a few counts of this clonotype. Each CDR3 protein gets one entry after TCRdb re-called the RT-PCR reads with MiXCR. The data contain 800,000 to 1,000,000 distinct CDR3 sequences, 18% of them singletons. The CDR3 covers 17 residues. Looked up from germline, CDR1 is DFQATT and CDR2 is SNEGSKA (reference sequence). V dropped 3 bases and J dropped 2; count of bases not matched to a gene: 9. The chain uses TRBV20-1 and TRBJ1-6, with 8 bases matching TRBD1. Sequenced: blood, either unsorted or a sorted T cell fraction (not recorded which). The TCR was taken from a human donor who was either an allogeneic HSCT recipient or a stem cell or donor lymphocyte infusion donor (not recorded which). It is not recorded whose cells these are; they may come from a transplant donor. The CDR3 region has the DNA TGCAGTGCTAGCCCAGGGGGCAACTTTGCCTATAATTCACCCCTCCACTTT. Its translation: CSASPGGNFAYNSPLHF.